The 27 T cell receptor beta chains presented below share a single source sample, sequenced in a study of T cells in Graves' hyperthyroidism and ophthalmopathy. Amplified TCR beta CDR3 regions came from RNA transcripts. HTBI primers were the set used in a first-round RT-PCR of the TCR CDR3. TCRdb reprocessed the multiplex PCR reads with MiXCR, giving one entry per CDR3 protein. The sample yields about 480,000 distinct CDR3 sequences, around a fifth seen once. Material: blood. Receptors originate from a woman between 65 and 79 years old with Graves' ophthalmopathy.

The gene calls are TRBV9 and TRBJ2-1; possibly TRBD2 for D (7 bases). Looked up from germline, CDR1 is SGDLS and CDR2 is YYNGEE. Trimming took 4 bases from V and 12 from J, leaving 14 bases between them. The CDR3 covers 12 residues. CDR3 sequence reads: CASSTRGGLQFF. In nucleotides, the CDR3 is TGTGCCAGCAGCACGAGGGGGGGGTTGCAGTTCTTC.

DNA for the CDR3: TGTGCCAGCAGCTTAGGGGTGACTAATGAAAAACTGTTTTTT. Translating it yields CASSLGVTNEKLFF. The rearrangement uses TRBV7-9 and TRBJ1-4; D uncertain. Germline V CDR1 and CDR2: SEHNR, FQNEAQ (reference sequence). Trimming removed 1 base from V and 2 bases from J, with 5 bases in between. The CDR3 extends over 14 amino acids.

This clonotype was counted a few times. The J gene is TRBJ2-7, the V gene TRBV6-6, with D possibly called TRBD1 or TRBD2 (5 bases each). CDR3 length: 16 residues. The germline V gene encodes CDR1 MNHNY and CDR2 SVGAGI (reference sequence). The V end was cut by 2 bases, the J end by 4 bases, with 18 bases between. DNA for the CDR3: TGTGCCAGCAGTTACGAAAGGGGACGGGGCGAATACGAGCAGTACTTC. Translating it yields CASSYERGRGEYEQYF.

This clonotype came up a few times. The chain combines TRBV11-2 with TRBJ1-1, with a tentative D call TRBD1 (5 bases). The CDR3 extends over 14 amino acids. CDR1 and CDR2 (germline): SGHAT, FQNNGV. V was cut by 7 bases and J by 1 base, with 13 bases left in between. CDR3 protein: CASTVTTGNTEAFF. CDR3 DNA sequence: TGTGCCAGCACCGTAACAACAGGGAACACTGAAGCTTTCTTT.

At least ten counts were recorded for this clonotype. The rearrangement joins TRBV28 to TRBJ2-7; no reliable D call. Per germline, CDR1 MDHEN and CDR2 SYDVKM. The CDR3 sequence is 14 residues long. Trimming left V 2 bases short and J 5 bases short, with 13 bases between. CDR3 loop: CASSLGGWANEQYF. As DNA, the CDR3 is TGTGCCAGCAGTTTAGGCGGATGGGCTAACGAGCAGTACTTC.

This CDR3 reads CSALGQDYEQYF. In nucleotides, the CDR3 is TGCAGTGCTTTGGGACAGGACTACGAGCAGTACTTC. V is TRBV20-1 and J is TRBJ2-7; TRBD1 matches 8 bases. The CDR3 is 12 amino acids. Germline V gene sequence: CDR1 DFQATT, CDR2 SNEGSKA (reference sequence). Trimming at V came to 5 bases and at J to 3 bases, leaving 3 bases not matched to a gene.

This rearrangement joins TRBV5-1 to TRBJ2-1, with D hard to call. Germline-derived CDR1 and CDR2 are SGHRS and YFSETQ. CDR3 length: 18 amino acids. V gave up 0 bases and J gave up 0 bases, with 16 bases separating them. The chain's CDR3 is CASSLGKAATSSYNEQFF. The CDR3 nucleotides read TGCGCCAGCAGCTTGGGTAAGGCAGCGACGAGCTCCTACAATGAGCAGTTCTTC.

This clonotype was detected only a few times. The V gene is TRBV20-1, the J gene TRBJ2-1; maybe TRBD2 (5 bases). The CDR3 extends over 15 amino acids. Trimming left V 3 bases short and J 4 bases short, with 16 bases between. Germline values: CDR1 DFQATT, CDR2 SNEGSKA (reference sequence). Here the CDR3 reads CSARVGGWTYNEQFF. The CDR3 DNA sequence: TGCAGTGCTAGGGTTGGAGGATGGACTTACAATGAGCAGTTCTTC.

This clonotype was seen repeatedly, ten times or more. The rearrangement joins TRBV2 to TRBJ2-7; 10 bases line up with TRBD2. The CDR3 has 15 residues. In germline, CDR1 is SNHLY, CDR2 FYNNEI. Trimming at V came to 5 bases and at J to 3 bases, leaving 7 bases not matched to a gene. CDR3 sequence reads: CASSPLAGVHYEQYF. CDR3 sequence (DNA): TGTGCCAGCAGTCCCCTAGCGGGAGTGCACTACGAGCAGTACTTC.

This chain links TRBV9 with TRBJ2-2; 7 nucleotides line up with TRBD1. Germline trimming cut 1 base from V and 0 bases from J; bases unmatched to any gene: 3. This CDR3 is built from 16 residues. In germline, CDR1 is SGDLS, CDR2 YYNGEE. CDR3 amino acids: CASSVWQGANTGELFF. The DNA of the CDR3 is TGTGCCAGCAGCGTATGGCAGGGGGCGAACACCGGGGAGCTGTTTTTT.

This clonotype came up many times. V usage is TRBV2 and J usage is TRBJ2-1, with 11 nucleotides matching TRBD1. CDR3 size: 15 residues. Losses at the gene ends were 6 bases for V and 4 bases for J; bases not matched to a gene: 5. Germline assignment: CDR1 SNHLY and CDR2 FYNNEI. The CDR3 loop reads CASRGTGGSYNEQFF. CDR3 in DNA: TGTGCCAGCAGAGGGACAGGGGGTTCGTACAATGAGCAGTTCTTC. Supplemented by reference TRBV2 and TRBJ2-1, the full variable domain reads EPEVTQTPSHQVTQMGQEVILRCVPISNHLYFYWYRQILGQKVEFLVSFYNNEISEKSEIFDDQFSVERPDGSNFTLKIRSTKLEDSAMYFCASRGTGGSYNEQFFGPGTRLTVL.

With regard to this clonotype: A clone one base away is much larger, so this may be a read error. The chain uses TRBV2 and TRBJ2-4; TRBD1 is a possible D gene (5 bases). The V gene's germline CDR1 is SNHLY and CDR2 FYNNEI. Trimming cost V 9 bases and J 7 bases, with 16 bases left between them. This CDR3 region has 13 residues. The DNA for the CDR3 is TGTGCCAGAAAGGGTGGGGCTTCTAACATTCAGTACTTC. Translated, it gives CARKGGASNIQYF.

The chain employs TRBV20-1 and TRBJ2-3; 10 nucleotides align to TRBD2. CDR1 and CDR2 (germline): DFQATT, SNEGSKA (reference sequence). This CDR3 comprises 14 residues. J was trimmed by 3 bases and V by 5 bases; bases with no gene match: 5. CDR3 nucleotide sequence: TGCAGTGCTGTCTCTAGCGGGGGTACAGATACGCAGTATTTT. Translating it yields CSAVSSGGTDTQYF.

This clonotype has just a few counts. V gene TRBV9 combines with J gene TRBJ2-7; D perhaps matches TRBD2 (7 bases). Between the trimmed V and J ends, which lost 2 bases and 6 bases, there was a span of 12 bases. The CDR3 sequence is 13 residues long. Germline V gene lookup returns CDR1 SGDLS and CDR2 YYNGEE. CDR3 sequence: CASSVGGGIEQYF. CDR3 DNA sequence: TGTGCCAGCAGCGTGGGGGGGGGCATCGAGCAGTACTTC. The entire variable domain, with the rest obtained from reference TRBV9 and TRBJ2-7, is as follows: DSGVTQTPKHLITATGQRVTLRCSPRSGDLSVYWYQQSLDQGLQFLIQYYNGEERAKGNILERFSAQQFPDLHSELNLSSLELGDSALYFCASSVGGGIEQYFGPGTRLTVT.

The J gene is TRBJ1-1, the V gene TRBV28, with TRBD1 as a possible D gene (6 bases). CDR3 length: 14 amino acids. The V end lost 3 bases, the J end lost 2 bases, and 10 bases lay between the germline ends. Germline V lookup: CDR1 MDHEN, CDR2 SYDVKM. The CDR3 protein is CASSFPDRNTEAFF. In nucleotides, the CDR3 is TGTGCCAGCAGTTTTCCGGACAGAAACACTGAAGCTTTCTTT.

This clonotype turned up a few times. This chain joins TRBV6-1 and TRBJ1-4; tentatively, D is TRBD1 (6 bases). CDR1 and CDR2 (germline): MNHNS, SASEGT. This CDR3 spans 15 amino acids. Deletions cut 6 bases from V and 8 bases from J, with 19 bases between. CDR3 region: CASSPGSGGEEKLFF. The CDR3 DNA reads as TGTGCCAGCAGCCCCGGATCGGGGGGCGAGGAAAAACTGTTTTTT.

This clonotype was recorded a few times. V gene TRBV28 combines with J gene TRBJ2-7; TRBD1 agrees at 7 bases. With V trimmed by 5 bases and J by 2 bases, 6 bases remained unmatched. Germline V lookup: CDR1 MDHEN, CDR2 SYDVKM. The CDR3 sequence is 14 residues long. The CDR3 is CASSGPGQTYEQYF. The CDR3 DNA is TGTGCCAGCAGTGGGCCGGGACAGACCTACGAGCAGTACTTC.

This clonotype was detected a few times. J is TRBJ1-5 and V is TRBV18; D is perhaps TRBD1 (6 bases). The CDR3 is 14 residues long. CDR1 is KGHSH, CDR2 LQKENI, per germline. The V gene lost 3 bases and the J gene lost 4 bases, with 10 bases spanning the gap. CDR3 DNA sequence: TGTGCCAGCTCACCCGCCGGACAGAATCAGCCCCAGCATTTT. Translating gives CASSPAGQNQPQHF.

The chain has TRBV5-8 and TRBJ1-1, with D hard to call. Germline lookup yields CDR1 SGHTS and CDR2 YDEGEE. The V gene lost 1 base and the J gene lost 4 bases, with 11 bases spanning the gap. The CDR3 covers 14 residues. CDR3: CASSLPGHGTEAFF. In DNA form, the CDR3 reads TGTGCCAGCAGCTTGCCCGGCCACGGCACTGAAGCTTTCTTT.

In its sample, this clonotype was seen a few times. This rearrangement joins TRBV5-1 to TRBJ2-3, with no clear D. Germline loops: CDR1 SGHRS, CDR2 YFSETQ. Deletions cut 5 bases from V and 2 bases from J, with 12 bases between. This CDR3 comprises 14 residues. CDR3 residues: CASRMTMNTDTQYF. The CDR3 nucleotides read TGCGCCAGCAGGATGACAATGAACACAGATACGCAGTATTTT.

V is TRBV7-2 and J is TRBJ1-2, with D possibly TRBD1 on 6 matching bases. V was pared by 4 bases and J by 7 bases, with 13 bases between. Germline CDR1 is SGHTA and CDR2 is FQGNSA. The CDR3 has 13 amino acids. The chain's CDR3 is CASSSRGTFGYTF. The CDR3 DNA follows: TGTGCCAGCAGCTCGCGAGGGACATTTGGCTACACCTTC.

V and J are TRBV29-1 and TRBJ2-2; D is possibly TRBD1 or TRBD2 (6 bases each). The germline CDR1 and CDR2 sequences are SQVTM and ANQGSEA. This CDR3 has 14 amino acids. V lost 4 bases to trimming and J lost 5 bases, with 14 bases between them. In DNA, the CDR3 is TGCAGCGTTGCCCAAGGGGGAGGTACCGGGGAGCTGTTTTTT. It translates to CSVAQGGGTGELFF.

This clonotype has a count of ten or more. The chain employs TRBV28 and TRBJ2-7, with 9 bases fitting TRBD1. J lost 5 bases, V lost 4 bases, and 12 bases had no gene match. Germline V gene data show CDR1 as MDHEN and CDR2 as SYDVKM. This CDR3 region has 16 residues. The CDR3 here is CASSSQQGAPADEQYF. The CDR3 DNA is TGTGCCAGCAGTTCACAACAGGGGGCACCAGCAGACGAGCAGTACTTC.

This clonotype has only a few counts. The rearrangement joins TRBV5-1 to TRBJ2-7; no clear D. CDR1 SGHRS and CDR2 YFSETQ come from the germline V gene. The CDR3 consists of 12 residues. Trimming removed 4 bases from V and 5 bases from J, with 10 bases in between. CDR3 region: CASSQTVHEQYF. CDR3 nucleotide sequence: TGCGCCAGCAGCCAGACTGTCCACGAGCAGTACTTC.

This clonotype occurred many times. The V call is TRBV2, the J call TRBJ2-7; unclear D gene. This CDR3 has 12 amino acids. Deletions cut 4 bases from V and 6 bases from J, with 10 bases between. Germline lookup yields CDR1 SNHLY and CDR2 FYNNEI. CDR3 bases: TGTGCCAGCAGTGTGGACCCCCTCGAGCAGTACTTC. Its translation is CASSVDPLEQYF.

This clonotype was recorded at least ten times. V and J are TRBV12-3 or TRBV12-4 and TRBJ2-1; 16 positions agree with TRBD2. Unmatched junction bases numbered 18, after V lost 5 bases and J lost 11 bases. The CDR3 has 19 residues. This CDR3 is CASSPSLGTSGRALRKQFF. CDR3 coding DNA: TGTGCCAGCAGTCCCTCTCTAGGGACTAGCGGGAGGGCGCTTCGTAAGCAGTTCTTC.

This clonotype appeared many times. The V and J genes are TRBV7-9 and TRBJ2-5; TRBD2 aligns across 10 bases. V lost 6 bases, J lost 1 base, and 5 bases stayed unmatched. Germline CDR1 and CDR2: SEHNR and FQNEAQ (reference sequence). This CDR3 has 15 residues. CDR3 in DNA: TGTGCCAGCAGTGGGAGCGGGAGGGGCCAAGAGACCCAGTACTTC. Residues: CASSGSGRGQETQYF.